The 26 T cell receptor beta chains below were found in one sample sequenced in a study of cytomegalovirus exposure and HLA in healthy donors. It was with 60 Vbeta and 13 Jbeta primers that the PCR ran. Sequencing was performed with immunoSEQ multiplex PCR; in TCRdb, only in-frame clones are kept and a portion is missing. This sample has around 100,000 clones; around three quarters occur once, and the top ten carry over 5%. The source material was PBMCs. These receptors all stem from a female donor in good health and CMV-seropositive.

The chain employs TRBV6-1 and TRBJ1-1; D not resolved. Trimming removed 2 bases from V and 10 bases from J, with 5 bases in between. Germline loops: CDR1 MNHNS, CDR2 SASEGT. The length of the CDR3 is 10 residues. This CDR3 reads CASSELGAFF. The CDR3 DNA reads as TGTGCCAGCAGTGAACTCGGAGCTTTCTTT.

Concerning this clone: Other DNA sequences in this sample translate to the same CDR3. V is TRBV2 and J is TRBJ1-1, with D perhaps matching TRBD1 (5 bases). The V and J ends lost 3 bases and 3 bases respectively, with 8 bases between them. The CDR3 is 13 amino acids. Germline V gene lookup returns CDR1 SNHLY and CDR2 FYNNEI. The CDR3 spells CASSDQGYTEAFF. CDR3 nucleotides: TGTGCCAGCAGTGATCAGGGTTACACTGAAGCTTTCTTT.

The chain employs TRBV28 and TRBJ1-2; maybe TRBD1 (5 bases). Trimming took off 8 bases at V and 4 bases at J, with 20 bases between the two ends. The CDR3 totals 15 residues. CDR1 is MDHEN and CDR2 is SYDVKM in the germline V gene. CDR3 bases: TGTGCCAGCCGTAAAGGGGCAGCTGCGCCCTATGGCTACACCTTC. Its protein is CASRKGAAAPYGYTF.

This chain connects TRBV18 to TRBJ2-1; 10 nucleotides line up with TRBD1. CDR3 length: 14 amino acids. J gave up 5 bases and V 6 bases, and 4 bases lay outside the gene matches. The germline V gene has CDR1 KGHSH and CDR2 LQKENI. The CDR3 sequence is CASSPGTGDNEQFF. CDR3 sequence (DNA): TGTGCCAGCTCTCCCGGGACAGGGGACAATGAGCAGTTCTTC.

J is TRBJ2-1 and V is TRBV10-1; D gene unclear. Trimming pared 7 bases from V and 0 bases from J, leaving 13 bases between. The CDR3 has 15 amino acids. Per the germline V gene, CDR1 is WNHNN and CDR2 is SYGVQD (reference sequence). The CDR3, as DNA: TGCGCCAGCACCACAACCCCCCCCTCCTACAATGAGCAGTTCTTC. Translating gives CASTTTPPSYNEQFF.

This rearrangement joins TRBV10-1 to TRBJ2-2; TRBD2 might be the D (6 bases). This CDR3 contains 18 residues. Germline CDR1 reads WNHNN; CDR2 reads SYGVQD (reference sequence). The ends were cut back, 5 bases at V and 0 bases at J, with 19 bases in the middle. DNA of the CDR3: TGCGCCAGCAGTCGAATGTTAGGGCGGGACTCGAACACCGGGGAGCTGTTTTTT. Translating it yields CASSRMLGRDSNTGELFF.

The chain carries TRBV5-1 and TRBJ2-2, with 8 bases identical to TRBD2. This CDR3 has 17 residues. Trimming removed 4 bases from V and 2 bases from J; junction bases left unmatched: 10. CDR1 and CDR2 (germline): SGHRS, YFSETQ. CDR3 nucleotide sequence: TGCGCCAGCAGCCCTTTTAGGACTAGCAGTAACACCGGGGAGCTGTTTTTT. It codes for CASSPFRTSSNTGELFF.

The chain uses TRBV7-3 and TRBJ2-1; TRBD2 matches 8 bases. CDR3 size: 15 residues. Germline trimming cut 5 bases from V and 5 bases from J; bases unmatched to any gene: 8. Germline CDR1 and CDR2: SGHTA and FQGTGA. The CDR3 spells CASSARTSTDNEQFF. CDR3 coding DNA: TGTGCCAGCAGCGCTAGGACTAGCACGGACAATGAGCAGTTCTTC.

This chain uses TRBV6-5 with TRBJ2-1; D call uncertain. The V gene lost 5 bases and the J gene lost 7 bases, with 12 bases spanning the gap. Germline lookup yields CDR1 MNHEY and CDR2 SVGAGI. The CDR3 covers 13 residues. The CDR3 nucleotides read TGTGCCAGCAGTCCCCCGACAAGGAATGAGCAGTTCTTC. It translates to CASSPPTRNEQFF.

The V gene is TRBV2, the J gene TRBJ1-1; 9 positions agree with TRBD1. The CDR3 totals 13 residues. V was clipped by 8 bases and J by 4 bases; unmatched bases: 5. Germline V lookup: CDR1 SNHLY, CDR2 FYNNEI. CDR3 DNA sequence: TGTGCCAGCCGTAGGACAGGGGTCACTGAAGCTTTCTTT. This encodes CASRRTGVTEAFF.

The rearrangement links TRBV7-2 to TRBJ2-1; 14 bases fit TRBD2. CDR3 length: 16 amino acids. Per germline, CDR1 SGHTA and CDR2 FQGNSA. The junction had 7 bases not matched to a gene; V was cut back by 6 bases and J by 6 bases. The CDR3 loop is CASSLAGLAGVNEQFF. In nucleotides, the CDR3 is TGTGCCAGCAGTTTGGCGGGACTAGCGGGGGTCAATGAGCAGTTCTTC.

The gene calls are TRBV7-2 and TRBJ2-3; maybe TRBD1 (5 bases). This CDR3 spans 14 amino acids. Germline-derived CDR1 and CDR2 are SGHTA and FQGNSA. The V end lost 5 bases, the J end lost 4 bases, and 13 bases lay between the germline ends. DNA of the CDR3: TGTGCCAGCAGCCCTGACTCAGGGCCAGATACGCAGTATTTT. Amino acid sequence: CASSPDSGPDTQYF.

The chain couples TRBV19 to TRBJ1-1, with D uncertain. The germline V gene has CDR1 LNHDA and CDR2 SQIVND (reference sequence). The V and J ends lost 0 bases and 4 bases respectively, with 6 bases between them. The length of the CDR3 is 13 residues. This CDR3 reads CASSIDGGTEAFF. CDR3 nucleotide sequence: TGTGCCAGTAGTATAGACGGTGGCACTGAAGCTTTCTTT.

The chain combines TRBV4-1 with TRBJ2-3; 8 bases are a match to TRBD2. The length of the CDR3 is 15 residues. The V gene end was trimmed by 1 base and the J gene end by 4 bases; junction bases not matched to a gene: 4. The V gene's germline CDR1 is MGHRA and CDR2 YSYEKL. The chain's CDR3 is CASSQAGTSSDTQYF. CDR3 nucleotide sequence: TGCGCCAGCAGCCAAGCCGGGACTAGTTCAGATACGCAGTATTTT.

This chain uses TRBV25-1 with TRBJ2-3; maybe TRBD2 (5 bases). Trimming left V 8 bases short and J 3 bases short, with 15 bases between. Germline CDR1 MGHDK, CDR2 SYGVNS. This CDR3 region has 14 residues. CDR3 protein: CASGSPPPTDTQYF. The CDR3 bases are TGTGCCAGCGGGAGTCCGCCTCCAACAGATACGCAGTATTTT.

The rearrangement joins TRBV6-5 to TRBJ1-6; D call uncertain. This CDR3 comprises 14 residues. V gave up 2 bases and J gave up 12 bases, with 14 bases separating them. Per germline, CDR1 MNHEY and CDR2 SVGAGI. The chain's CDR3 is CASSYGGSAGPLHF. The CDR3 region has the DNA TGTGCCAGCAGTTACGGTGGCAGCGCGGGACCCCTCCACTTT.

V and J are TRBV10-3 and TRBJ1-1; 7 bases line up with TRBD1. V shed 4 bases and J 1 base; nucleotides not matched to a gene: 9. Germline lookup yields CDR1 ENHRY and CDR2 SYGVKD. This CDR3 contains 16 residues. CDR3 sequence (DNA): TGTGCCATCAGTGGGGGGAAGACAGGGTCGAACACTGAAGCTTTCTTT. It yields the protein CAISGGKTGSNTEAFF.

The chain recombines TRBV4-3 with TRBJ1-1; D ambiguous. Germline V CDR1 and CDR2: LGHNA, YSLEER. The CDR3 runs to 14 residues. The V and J ends lost 1 base and 2 bases respectively, with 8 bases between them. The CDR3 here is CASSQVAGNTEAFF. CDR3 in DNA: TGCGCCAGCAGCCAAGTCGCGGGAAACACTGAAGCTTTCTTT.

The chain carries TRBV14 and TRBJ2-3, with 9 bases aligning to TRBD2. V shed 0 bases and J 0 bases; nucleotides not matched to a gene: 7. Germline-derived CDR1 and CDR2 are SGHDN and FVKESK. There are 18 residues in the CDR3. The CDR3 coding sequence is TGTGCCAGCAGCCAAGATCTCAGGCTAGCGGGGAGCACAGATACGCAGTATTTT. Amino acid sequence: CASSQDLRLAGSTDTQYF. Supplemented by reference TRBV14 and TRBJ2-3, the full variable domain reads EAGVTQFPSHSVIEKGQTVTLRCDPISGHDNLYWYRRVMGKEIKFLLHFVKESKQDESGMPNNRFLAERTGGTYSTLKVQPAELEDSGVYFCASSQDLRLAGSTDTQYFGPGTRLTVL.

The chain employs TRBV2 and TRBJ2-7, with 9 positions matching TRBD1. CDR1 SNHLY and CDR2 FYNNEI come from the germline V gene. CDR3 length: 17 residues. Losses at the gene ends were 8 bases for V and 7 bases for J; bases not matched to a gene: 21. Here the CDR3 reads CASGRRGFGTGLREQYF. The CDR3 DNA is TGTGCCAGCGGAAGACGGGGATTCGGGACAGGGTTAAGGGAGCAGTACTTC.

The chain uses TRBV7-5 and TRBJ2-5; the table's TRBD1 call for D was not verified on the DNA. TRBV7-5 is recorded as a pseudogene. The CDR3 spans 13 residues. The CDR3 DNA reads as TGTGTCAGAAGCTCACAGTTAGTGGAGACCCAGTACTTC. Its translation: CVRSSQLVETQYF.

This clone was observed a handful of times. This CDR3 reads CASSPRGPSNQPQHF. CDR3 nucleotides: TGTGCCAGCAGCCCTAGGGGGCCTAGCAATCAGCCCCAGCATTTT. The genes are TRBV28 and TRBJ1-5, with 7 bases fitting TRBD1. This CDR3 is 15 amino acids long. Losses at the gene ends were 6 bases for V and 0 bases for J; bases not matched to a gene: 5. CDR1 MDHEN and CDR2 SYDVKM come from the germline V gene.

The rearrangement links TRBV5-1 to TRBJ2-2; D is perhaps TRBD2 (5 bases). The CDR3 contains 14 residues. CDR1 and CDR2 (germline): SGHRS, YFSETQ. Trimming took 10 bases from V and 6 from J, leaving 19 bases between them. This CDR3 is CASKRISYPGELFF. The CDR3 DNA sequence: TGCGCCTCAAAGCGGATAAGCTATCCCGGGGAGCTGTTTTTT.

CDR3 DNA sequence: TGCGCCAGCAGCTTGGCCAGTGGACAGGGGGCTCGGGGACCCTACAATGAGCAGTTCTTC. Protein sequence: CASSLASGQGARGPYNEQFF. The chain employs TRBV5-1 and TRBJ2-1; TRBD1 aligns across 11 bases. The germline V gene has CDR1 SGHRS and CDR2 YFSETQ. There are 20 residues in the CDR3. V lost 0 bases, J lost 2 bases, and 13 bases stayed unmatched.

The rearrangement joins TRBV19 to TRBJ1-4; D gene unclear. V was cut by 3 bases and J by 5 bases, with 13 bases left in between. CDR1 LNHDA and CDR2 SQIVND come from the germline V gene (reference sequence). The CDR3 consists of 15 residues. The CDR3: CASSIRHRTNEKLFF. The CDR3 DNA sequence: TGTGCCAGTAGTATTCGGCACAGAACGAATGAAAAACTGTTTTTT.

The V gene is TRBV7-2, the J gene TRBJ1-4; 7 nucleotides match TRBD1. The CDR3 is made up of 15 amino acids. Germline trimming cut 1 base from V and 8 bases from J; bases unmatched to any gene: 7. Germline V lookup: CDR1 SGHTA, CDR2 FQGNSA. CDR3 amino acids: CASSLGQGQREKLFF. For the CDR3, the DNA is TGTGCCAGCAGCTTAGGACAGGGACAGAGGGAAAAACTGTTTTTT. The full variable domain, with the rest looked up from reference TRBV7-2 and TRBJ1-4, is GAGVSQSPSNKVTEKGKDVELRCDPISGHTALYWYRQSLGQGLEFLIYFQGNSAPDKSGLPSDRFSAERTGGSVSTLTIQRTQQEDSAVYLCASSLGQGQREKLFFGSGTQLSVL.